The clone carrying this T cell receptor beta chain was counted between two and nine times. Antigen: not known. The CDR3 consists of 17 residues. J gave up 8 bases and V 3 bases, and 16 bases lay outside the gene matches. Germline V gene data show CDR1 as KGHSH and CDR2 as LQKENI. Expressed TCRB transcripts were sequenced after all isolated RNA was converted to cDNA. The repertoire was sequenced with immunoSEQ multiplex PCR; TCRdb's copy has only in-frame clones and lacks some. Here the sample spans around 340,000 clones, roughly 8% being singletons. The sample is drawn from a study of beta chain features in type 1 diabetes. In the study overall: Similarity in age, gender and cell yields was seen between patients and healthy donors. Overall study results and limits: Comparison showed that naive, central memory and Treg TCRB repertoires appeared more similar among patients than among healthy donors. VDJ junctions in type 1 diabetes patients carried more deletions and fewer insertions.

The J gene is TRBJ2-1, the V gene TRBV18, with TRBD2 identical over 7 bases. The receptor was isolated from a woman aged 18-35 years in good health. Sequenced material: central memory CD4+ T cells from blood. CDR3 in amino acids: CASSPPRAGGSADEQFF. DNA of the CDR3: TGTGCCAGCTCACCTCCTAGGGCTGGCGGGAGCGCCGATGAGCAGTTCTTC.